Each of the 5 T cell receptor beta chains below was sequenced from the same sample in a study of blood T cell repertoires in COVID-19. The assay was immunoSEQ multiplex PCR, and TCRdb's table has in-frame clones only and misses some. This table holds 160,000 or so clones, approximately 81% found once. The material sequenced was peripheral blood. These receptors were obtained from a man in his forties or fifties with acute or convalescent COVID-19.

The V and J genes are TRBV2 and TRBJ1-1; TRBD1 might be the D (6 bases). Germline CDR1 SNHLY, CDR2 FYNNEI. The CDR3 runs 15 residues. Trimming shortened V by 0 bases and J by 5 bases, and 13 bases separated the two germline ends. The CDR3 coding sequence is TGTGCCAGCAGTGAAGCGCTCAGGGGCGGGACTGAAGCTTTCTTT. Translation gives CASSEALRGGTEAFF. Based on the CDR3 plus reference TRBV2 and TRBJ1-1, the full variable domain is EPEVTQTPSHQVTQMGQEVILRCVPISNHLYFYWYRQILGQKVEFLVSFYNNEISEKSEIFDDQFSVERPDGSNFTLKIRSTKLEDSAMYFCASSEALRGGTEAFFGQGTRLTVV.

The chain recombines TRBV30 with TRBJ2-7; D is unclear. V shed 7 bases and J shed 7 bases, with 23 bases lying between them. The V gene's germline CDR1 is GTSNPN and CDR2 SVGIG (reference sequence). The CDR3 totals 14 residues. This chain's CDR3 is CASEIRRPAREQYF. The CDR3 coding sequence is TGTGCCTCGGAGATAAGGCGGCCGGCGCGGGAGCAGTACTTC.

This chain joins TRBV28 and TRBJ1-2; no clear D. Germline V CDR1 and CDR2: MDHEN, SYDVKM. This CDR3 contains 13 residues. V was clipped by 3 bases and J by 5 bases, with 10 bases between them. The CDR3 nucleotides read TGTGCCAGCAGTTTTGGAGGGCGGTATGGCTACACCTTC. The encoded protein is CASSFGGRYGYTF.

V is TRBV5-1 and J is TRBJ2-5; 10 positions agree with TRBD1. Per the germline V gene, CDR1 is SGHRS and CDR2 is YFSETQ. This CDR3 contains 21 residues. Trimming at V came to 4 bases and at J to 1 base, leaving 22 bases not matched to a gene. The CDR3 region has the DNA TGCGCCAGCAGCCCTTGGACAGGGGGGATTCCTTTTCTTCCCCGCCAAGAGACCCAGTACTTC. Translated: CASSPWTGGIPFLPRQETQYF.

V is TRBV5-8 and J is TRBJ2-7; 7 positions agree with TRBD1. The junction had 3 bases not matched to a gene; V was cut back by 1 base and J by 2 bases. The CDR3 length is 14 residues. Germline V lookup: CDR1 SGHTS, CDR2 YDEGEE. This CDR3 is CASSLLTGTYEQYF. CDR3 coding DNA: TGTGCCAGCAGCTTGCTGACAGGGACCTACGAGCAGTACTTC.